The rows below give T cell receptor beta chains drawn from one sample of a study of shared clonotypes between healthy human individuals. Sequencing used immunoSEQ multiplex PCR; TCRdb keeps in-frame clones, though not all of them. The sample yields about 600,000 clones, approximately 97% seen once. Sequenced input: naive CD4+ T cells sorted from blood. The receptors come from a woman in her twenties or thirties in good health. CDR3s include the opening cysteine and the closing phenylalanine or tryptophan. A D gene is named only where the DNA matches it firmly.

>TRBJ2-5|TRBV7-2|NA
CASSLLSAEYQETQYF
TGTGCCAGCAGCTTATTGAGCGCCGAGTACCAAGAGACCCAGTACTTC
>TRBJ2-5|TRBV27|NA
CASSVGTPLPSRETQYF
TGTGCCAGCAGTGTCGGGACCCCTCTACCCTCTCGGGAGACCCAGTACTTC
>TRBJ2-1|TRBV7-9|NA
CASSKAREQFF
TGTGCCAGCAGCAAAGCACGGGAACAGTTCTTC
>TRBJ2-1|TRBV6-5|TRBD2
CASSYSQSGRGNEQFF
TGTGCCAGCAGTTACTCGCAGAGCGGGAGGGGGAATGAGCAGTTCTTC
>TRBJ2-1|TRBV6-1|NA
CASRNRGSSGEQFF
TGTGCCAGCAGAAACAGGGGTAGTAGCGGGGAGCAGTTCTTC
>TRBJ2-2|TRBV2|TRBD2
CASSWQREDHGELFF
TGTGCCAGCAGTTGGCAGCGGGAGGACCACGGGGAGCTGTTTTTT
>TRBJ1-5|TRBV28|TRBD1
CASSRQGAGNQPQHF
TGTGCCAGCAGTAGACAGGGGGCGGGCAATCAGCCCCAGCATTTT
>TRBJ2-5|TRBV6-5|NA
CASTRSRTRETQYF
TGTGCCAGCACCCGAAGCCGGACGAGAGAGACCCAGTACTTC
>TRBJ2-7|TRBV19|TRBD1
CASSLSGGQGEQYF
TGTGCCAGTAGCCTATCAGGGGGCCAGGGGGAGCAGTACTTC
>TRBJ2-5|TRBV18|NA
CASSPPDGLSQTQYF
TGTGCCAGCTCACCACCGGACGGGCTATCTCAGACCCAGTACTTC
>TRBJ2-7|TRBV10-1|NA
CASSEGEEGGYEQYF
TGCGCCAGCAGTGAAGGGGAAGAGGGGGGATACGAGCAGTACTTC
>TRBJ1-4|TRBV28|NA
CASRAGGNEKLFF
TGTGCCAGTCGAGCCGGGGGCAATGAAAAACTGTTTTTT
>TRBJ1-1|TRBV7-9|TRBD1
CASSKQGANTEAFF
TGTGCCAGCAGCAAACAGGGGGCGAACACTGAAGCTTTCTTT
>TRBJ2-7|TRBV10-1|TRBD2
CASSESAGAPSAYEQYF
TGCGCCAGCAGTGAATCCGCGGGAGCCCCTTCCGCCTACGAGCAGTACTTC